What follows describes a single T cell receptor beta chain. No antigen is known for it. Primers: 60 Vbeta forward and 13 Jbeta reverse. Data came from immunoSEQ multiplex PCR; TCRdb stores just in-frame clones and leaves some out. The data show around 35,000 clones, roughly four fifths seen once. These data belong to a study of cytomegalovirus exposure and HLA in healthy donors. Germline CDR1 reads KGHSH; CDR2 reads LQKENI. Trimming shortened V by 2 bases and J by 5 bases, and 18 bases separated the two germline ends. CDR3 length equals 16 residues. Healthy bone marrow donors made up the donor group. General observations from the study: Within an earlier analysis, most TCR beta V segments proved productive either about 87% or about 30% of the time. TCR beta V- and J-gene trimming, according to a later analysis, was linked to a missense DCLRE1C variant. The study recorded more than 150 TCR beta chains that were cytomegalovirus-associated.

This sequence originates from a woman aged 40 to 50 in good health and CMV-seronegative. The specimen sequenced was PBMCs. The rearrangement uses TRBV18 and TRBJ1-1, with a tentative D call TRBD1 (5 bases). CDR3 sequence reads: CASSPLGLSGGTEAFF. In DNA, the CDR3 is TGTGCCAGCTCACCATTGGGACTCTCGGGAGGGACTGAAGCTTTCTTT.